Each of the 30 T cell receptor beta chains below was sequenced from the same sample in a study of breast tumors, draining lymph nodes, adjacent tissues. TCRdb used MiXCR to reprocess the multiplex PCR reads, holding one entry per CDR3 protein. The sample carries 200,000 to 300,000 distinct CDR3 sequences, 30% recorded once. Samples came from axillary lymph nodes draining the breast cancer. Sequenced: axillary lymph node tissue. All receptors come from a female donor with breast cancer. Some clones in this sample may be carry-over from other donors' samples.

The chain joins TRBV2 to TRBJ1-2, with unresolved D. Between the trimmed V and J ends, which lost 4 bases and 4 bases, there was a span of 13 bases. The germline CDR1 and CDR2 sequences are SNHLY and FYNNEI. The CDR3 is 14 residues long. CDR3 sequence: CASSVVGASYGYTF. DNA for the CDR3: TGTGCCAGCAGTGTGGTGGGAGCTTCCTATGGCTACACCTTC. The full variable domain, rest sourced from reference TRBV2 and TRBJ1-2, is EPEVTQTPSHQVTQMGQEVILRCVPISNHLYFYWYRQILGQKVEFLVSFYNNEISEKSEIFDDQFSVERPDGSNFTLKIRSTKLEDSAMYFCASSVVGASYGYTFGSGTRLTVV.

This clonotype showed up many times. The chain recombines TRBV29-1 with TRBJ2-1; TRBD2 matches at 10 bases. The CDR3 runs to 15 residues. In germline, CDR1 is SQVTM, CDR2 ANQGSEA. Trimming cost V 4 bases and J 6 bases; bases outside gene matches: 9. CDR3 DNA: TGCAGCGTTGTGGTCCTAGCGGGAGCTAGCAATGAGCAGTTCTTC. It yields the protein CSVVVLAGASNEQFF.

The CDR3 loop reads CSARVLAGYTQYF. As DNA, the CDR3 is TGCAGTGCTAGGGTACTAGCGGGTTATACGCAGTATTTT. The gene calls are TRBV20-1 and TRBJ2-3; TRBD2 agrees at 9 bases. V lost 3 bases, J lost 7 bases, and 5 bases stayed unmatched. This CDR3 comprises 13 residues. The germline CDR1 and CDR2 sequences are DFQATT and SNEGSKA (reference sequence).

This clonotype was found many times. The chain has TRBV19 and TRBJ1-5; perhaps TRBD1 as D (5 bases). Germline CDR1 is LNHDA and CDR2 is SQIVND (reference sequence). The CDR3 is made up of 16 amino acids. V lost 6 bases and J lost 3, with 18 bases in between. The CDR3 bases are TGTGCCAGTAGCCAGAAGGGTGGGGGTTCCAATCAGCCCCAGCATTTT. This codes for CASSQKGGGSNQPQHF.

This clonotype has a count of ten or more. The J gene is TRBJ1-6, the V gene TRBV5-8, with 7 bases fitting TRBD1. The germline V gene encodes CDR1 SGHTS and CDR2 YDEGEE. V shed 1 base, J shed 5 bases, and the junction held 3 bases outside the gene matches. The CDR3 runs to 15 residues. CDR3 nucleotides: TGTGCCAGCAGCTTGATACAGGGGCATAATTCACCCCTCCACTTT. It translates to CASSLIQGHNSPLHF.

This clonotype was counted at least ten times. The genes are TRBV7-2 and TRBJ2-7; D is perhaps TRBD2 (6 bases). Germline lookup yields CDR1 SGHTA and CDR2 FQGNSA. The V and J ends lost 1 base and 3 bases respectively, with 10 bases between them. CDR3 size: 14 residues. CDR3 bases: TGTGCCAGCAGCTTAGAGTGGGGGGACTACGAGCAGTACTTC. This translates into CASSLEWGDYEQYF.

This clonotype has only a few counts. This may come from a read error, since a much larger clone is one base off. The V and J genes are TRBV14 and TRBJ2-7; D not certain. The CDR3 is made up of 14 amino acids. CDR1 is SGHDN and CDR2 is FVKESK in the germline V gene. The CDR3 sequence: CASSHGRIAYEQSF. CDR3 DNA: TGTGCCAGCAGCCATGGTAGGATTGCCTACGAGCAGTCCTTC.

The gene calls are TRBV7-9 and TRBJ1-3, with 7 bases that match TRBD1. Unmatched junction bases numbered 7, after V lost 6 bases and J lost 2 bases. This CDR3 region has 15 residues. Germline loops: CDR1 SEHNR, CDR2 FQNEAQ (reference sequence). Here the CDR3 DNA reads TGTGCCAGCAGTCCAGGCGACAGGGCTGGAAACACCATATATTTT. Amino acid sequence: CASSPGDRAGNTIYF.

This clonotype was counted at least ten times. CDR3 sequence reads: CAWSRDGTAYGYTF. The CDR3 DNA sequence: TGTGCCTGGAGCCGAGACGGGACAGCCTATGGCTACACCTTC. The chain is built from TRBV30 and TRBJ1-2; TRBD1 agrees at 7 bases. The CDR3 runs 14 residues. Trimming at V came to 3 bases and at J to 4 bases, leaving 8 bases not matched to a gene. Germline V gene lookup returns CDR1 GTSNPN and CDR2 SVGIG (reference sequence).

In its sample, this clonotype was seen once. Its ends do not fully match the called genes, so a read error is possible. The chain combines TRBV7-9 with TRBJ2-7; 15 bases agree with TRBD2. This CDR3 is 15 amino acids long. The germline V gene has CDR1 SEHNR and CDR2 FQNEAQ (reference sequence). DNA for the CDR3: TGTGCCGGCAGCGGGACTAGCGGGGGGTCCCACGAGCGGTACTTC. Amino acid sequence: CAGSGTSGGSHERYF.

About this clonotype itself: An end of the junction does not agree with germline; a read error may underlie this. This chain connects TRBV3-1 to TRBJ2-7, with 10 bases aligning to TRBD1. This CDR3 is built from 15 residues. CDR1 is LGHDT and CDR2 is YNNKEL in the germline V gene (reference sequence). This chain's CDR3 is CAGSHSTGGGHEQYF. The DNA for the CDR3 is TGTGCCGGCAGCCATTCGACAGGGGGCGGGCACGAGCAGTACTTC.

The table lists this clonotype with many counts. The genes are TRBV20-1 and TRBJ2-7; D perhaps matches TRBD1 (7 bases). The CDR3 runs to 14 residues. Germline values: CDR1 DFQATT, CDR2 SNEGSKA (reference sequence). Trimming removed 6 bases from V and 6 bases from J, with 21 bases in between. The CDR3 DNA is TGCAGTGCGGGGGGAAGGGACAGACCGGGCGAGCAGTACTTC. Protein product: CSAGGRDRPGEQYF.

In regard to this clonotype: This sequence may be a read error, since a much larger clone differs from it by one base. The V gene is TRBV5-4, the J gene TRBJ2-7; perhaps TRBD1 as D (6 bases). With 4 bases removed from V and 4 bases from J, the gap between germline ends came to 18 bases. Germline CDR1 reads SGHNT; CDR2 reads YYREEE (reference sequence). The CDR3 has 15 residues. This CDR3 is CASSLDSASFYEQYF. CDR3 in DNA: TGTGCCAGCAGCCTGGACAGCGCGAGCTTTTACGAGCAGTACTTC.

This clonotype was detected many times. The chain joins TRBV5-5 to TRBJ1-3; the D is unclear. V was pared by 4 bases and J by 0 bases, with 14 bases between. This CDR3 is 16 amino acids long. Germline CDR1 is SGHKS and CDR2 is YYEKEE (reference sequence). CDR3 sequence (DNA): TGTGCCAGCAGCCCTCCCTCGGATCTCTCTGGAAACACCATATATTTT. Translating it yields CASSPPSDLSGNTIYF.

This clonotype was seen repeatedly, ten times or more. This chain connects TRBV6-5 to TRBJ2-7; 7 bases match TRBD2. The V segment lost 5 bases and the J segment 7 bases; nucleotides outside the gene matches: 11. The CDR3 length is 14 residues. CDR1 MNHEY and CDR2 SVGAGI come from the germline V gene. CDR3 nucleotide sequence: TGTGCCAGCAGTACCCATAGCGGGTCAGGTGAGCAGTACTTC. Amino acid sequence: CASSTHSGSGEQYF.

At least ten counts were recorded for this clonotype. The germline gene is not matched at one end of the junction; a read error may be the cause. This chain connects TRBV6-5 to TRBJ1-2, with TRBD1 identical over 9 bases. This CDR3 region has 14 residues. Germline CDR1 MNHEY, CDR2 SVGAGI. CDR3 residues: CASSHSTGGYGYTF. Written as DNA, the CDR3 is TGTGCCAGCAGTCACTCGACAGGGGGCTATGGCTACACCTTC.

This chain connects TRBV30 to TRBJ1-6; D ambiguous. V dropped 0 bases and J dropped 9 bases, with 15 bases sitting between them. Looked up from germline, CDR1 is GTSNPN and CDR2 is SVGIG (reference sequence). CDR3 length: 15 residues. The CDR3 bases are TGTGCCTGGAGTGTAGGTCGGGGTACGGGTTCACCCCTCCACTTT. Protein sequence: CAWSVGRGTGSPLHF.

Remarks on this clonotype: One base away lies a much larger clone, so this may be a sequencing read error. V is TRBV7-6 and J is TRBJ2-5, with D unclear. The CDR3 spans 15 residues. In germline, CDR1 is SGHVS, CDR2 FNYEAQ. The CDR3 is CASSLSTQVMETQHF. In DNA, the CDR3 is TGTGCCAGCAGCTTATCGACTCAGGTCATGGAGACCCAGCACTTC.

This clonotype was seen a few times. The V gene is TRBV30, the J gene TRBJ1-3; tentatively, D is TRBD1 (5 bases). The CDR3 is 11 amino acids. Looked up from germline, CDR1 is GTSNPN and CDR2 is SVGIG (reference sequence). V was trimmed by 0 bases and J by 8 bases, leaving 5 bases between them. CDR3 nucleotides: TGTGCCTGGAGTGTACAGGACACCATATATTTT. It encodes CAWSVQDTIYF.

J is TRBJ2-5 and V is TRBV19, with a weak D call TRBD2 (6 bases). This CDR3 spans 10 amino acids. Looked up from germline, CDR1 is LNHDA and CDR2 is SQIVND (reference sequence). Trimming removed 6 bases at V and 9 bases at J, with 8 bases between. Written as DNA, the CDR3 is TGTGCCAGTAGGTGGGGGGCCCAGTACTTC. Residues: CASRWGAQYF.

This clonotype was picked up many times. J is TRBJ2-1 and V is TRBV7-8; TRBD1 might be the D (5 bases). This CDR3 has 15 residues. Trimming took off 2 bases at V and 5 bases at J, with 13 bases between the two ends. Per the germline V gene, CDR1 is SGHVS and CDR2 is FQNEAQ. CDR3 bases: TGTGCCAGCAGCTTAAGGGTCTCCAGGGACAATGAGCAGTTCTTC. This translates into CASSLRVSRDNEQFF.

This clonotype appeared many times. V gene TRBV19 combines with J gene TRBJ1-6; TRBD1 matches 7 bases. Germline CDR1 reads LNHDA; CDR2 reads SQIVND (reference sequence). V lost 6 bases and J lost 5; bases outside the gene matches: 4. The CDR3 is 14 amino acids. CDR3 DNA: TGTGCCAGTAGCCGGGACAGCGATAATTCACCCCTCCACTTT. Residues: CASSRDSDNSPLHF.

This clonotype appeared many times. The rearrangement joins TRBV7-8 to TRBJ2-1, with TRBD2 matching over 13 bases. Germline assignment: CDR1 SGHVS and CDR2 FQNEAQ. After removal of 0 bases from V and 8 bases from J, the junction contained 4 bases not matched to a gene. CDR3 length equals 16 residues. The CDR3 reads CASSLAGLAGVDEQFF. As DNA, the CDR3 is TGTGCCAGCAGCTTAGCCGGACTAGCGGGAGTCGATGAGCAGTTCTTC.

This clonotype was observed many times. This sequence joins TRBV29-1 and TRBJ2-7; 8 bases are a match to TRBD2. Germline CDR1 is SQVTM and CDR2 is ANQGSEA. This CDR3 has 11 residues. V was pared by 6 bases and J by 5 bases, with 3 bases of the junction left unmatched. CDR3 nucleotide sequence: TGCAGCGTCCGGGGGGGTGACGAGCAGTACTTC. It encodes CSVRGGDEQYF.

This chain connects TRBV3-1 to TRBJ1-4, with a possible D match to TRBD1 (5 bases). The germline gives CDR1 LGHDT, CDR2 YNNKEL (reference sequence). Trimming cost V 4 bases and J 6 bases, with 12 bases left between them. This CDR3 region has 14 residues. This CDR3 is CASSRGGLDEKLFF. The CDR3 DNA sequence: TGTGCCAGCAGCCGCGGGGGTCTCGATGAAAAACTGTTTTTT.

This clonotype showed up many times. The gene calls are TRBV19 and TRBJ1-5; 9 positions agree with TRBD1. Germline loops: CDR1 LNHDA, CDR2 SQIVND (reference sequence). V shed 4 bases and J 8 bases; nucleotides not matched to a gene: 9. The CDR3 runs 15 residues. The CDR3 DNA sequence: TGTGCCAGTAGTAACAGGGGGCGAATTTTTGAGCCCCAGCATTTT. It translates to CASSNRGRIFEPQHF.

This clonotype has more than one count but fewer than ten. A read error may explain this, as a much larger clone is one base away. The CDR3 ends on some other residue instead of the conserved phenylalanine or tryptophan, so this is likely a read error. V usage is TRBV11-3 and J usage is TRBJ2-3; 7 bases match TRBD1. J was trimmed by 2 bases and V by 2 bases; bases with no gene match: 4. The germline V gene has CDR1 SGHNT and CDR2 YENEEA. This CDR3 region has 15 residues. The CDR3 nucleotides read TGTGCCAGCAGCTTACGACAGGGATCCACAGATACGCAGTATTTA. It encodes CASSLRQGSTDTQYL.

The table lists this clonotype with many counts. The chain uses TRBV5-5 and TRBJ1-2; no firm D call. V lost 4 bases, J lost 5 bases, and 24 bases lay in between. CDR1 and CDR2 (germline): SGHKS, YYEKEE (reference sequence). The CDR3 has 17 residues. The chain's CDR3 is CASSQTVAALSRYGYTF. The CDR3 region has the DNA TGTGCCAGCAGCCAAACGGTGGCAGCGTTATCGAGATATGGCTACACCTTC.

Details on this clonotype: Since a much larger clone is just one base distant, this may be a read error. The chain joins TRBV7-6 to TRBJ1-4; D is unclear. This CDR3 has 13 amino acids. The germline V gene encodes CDR1 SGHVS and CDR2 FNYEAQ. Trimming removed 10 bases from V and 6 bases from J, with 15 bases in between. CDR3 region: CAKQMRFYEKLFF. In DNA form, the CDR3 reads TGTGCCAAACAGATGCGGTTCTATGAAAAACTGTTTTTT. Full variable domain (rest looked up from reference TRBV7-6 and TRBJ1-4): GAGVSQSPRYKVTKRGQDVALRCDPISGHVSLYWYRQALGQGPEFLTYFNYEAQQDKSGLPNDRFSAERPEGSISTLTIQRTEQRDSAMYRCAKQMRFYEKLFFGSGTQLSVL.

Comments on this clonotype: A much larger clone lies a single base off, so this may be a read error. This rearrangement joins TRBV9 to TRBJ1-4; D is perhaps TRBD1 (6 bases). The CDR3 consists of 15 residues. The V gene's germline CDR1 is SGDLS and CDR2 YYNGEE. CDR3 region: CASSVDGGPGEKLSF. The CDR3 DNA reads as TGTGCCAGCAGCGTAGATGGGGGGCCGGGCGAAAAACTGTCTTTT.